This TCR beta chain was captured in a study of CXCR3-negative and CXCR3-positive naive CD8 T cells. Study at large: Sequencing gave about 140 million TRB reads overall, about 1.5 +/- 0.3 million per library.

5' RACE with UMI labels generated the TRB cDNA libraries. Using the 5' RACE reads, TCRdb records one entry per CDR3 protein without DNA. The sample table sets out approximately 48,000 distinct CDR3 sequences. CDR1 is SGDLS, CDR2 YYNGEE, per germline. This CDR3 region has 15 residues. Study results and limitations: Hydrophobicity of TRB CDR3s was greater in CXCR3-positive naive cells than in CXCR3-negative naive cells.

Points on this clonotype: The antigen remains undetermined.

The sequenced sample consisted of naive CXCR3+ CD8+ T cells from blood. The subset denotes: CD45RO-CCR7+CD27+CD95- naive CD8+ T cells expressing CXCR3 (TNR3+). The sequence derives from a human donor in good health. Some clones in this sample may be carry-over from other donors' samples. V and J are TRBV9 and TRBJ2-1; TCRdb gives TRBD2 as the D gene, but with no DNA this cannot be confirmed. CDR3 in amino acids: CASSGPPRGYNEQFF.